This T cell receptor beta chain was captured by sequencing in a study of CD4+ T cells in melanoma. Some clones are missing from TCRdb's copy, which holds only in-frame ones; the method was immunoSEQ multiplex PCR. The sample holds almost 15,000 clones, roughly 88% seen once. This CDR3 comprises 14 residues. CDR1 is SGHDT, CDR2 YYEEEE, per germline. V lost 6 bases and J lost 3; bases outside the gene matches: 5. Sequenced material: cells from a culture (not recorded whether cultured in vitro). The clonotype was recovered from a human donor with melanoma. The rearrangement uses TRBV5-6 and TRBJ1-2, with 10 positions matching TRBD1. The CDR3 reads CASTPGQGYYGYTF. Written as DNA, the CDR3 is TGTGCCAGCACCCCGGGACAGGGGTACTATGGCTACACCTTC. The variable domain in full, with the rest retrieved from reference TRBV5-6 and TRBJ1-2, is DAGVTQSPTHLIKTRGQQVTLRCSPKSGHDTVSWYQQALGQGPQFIFQYYEEEERQRGNFPDRFSGHQFPNYSSELNVNALLLGDSALYLCASTPGQGYYGYTFGSGTRLTVV.